This is a list of T cell receptor beta chains from one sample in a study of blood T cell repertoires in COVID-19. TCRdb keeps only in-frame clones here, not all; method: immunoSEQ multiplex PCR. The repertoire includes 110,000 or so clones, roughly four fifths of them detected once, and about 2.3% sits in the top ten. Sequenced sample: peripheral blood. These receptors were taken from a man between 50 and 59 years old with acute or convalescent COVID-19. The CDR3 runs from the conserved cysteine through the conserved F or W. A D gene is named only where the DNA matches it firmly. Size is stated for part of the rows, as once, few or many counts, or as a class when the clone is expanded.

j_call,v_call,d_call,clone_size,cdr3_aa,cdr3_nt
TRBJ1-5,TRBV6-7,NA,NA,CASSYSNTSRPQHF,TGTGCCAGCAGTTACTCGAACACCTCCCGGCCCCAGCATTTT
TRBJ1-4,TRBV27,TRBD1,NA,CASRSSGTENEKLFF,TGTGCCAGCAGAAGCTCCGGGACAGAAAATGAAAAACTGTTTTTT
TRBJ2-5,TRBV9,TRBD1,NA,CASSATGAGETQYF,TGTGCCAGCAGCGCTACAGGGGCCGGGGAGACCCAGTACTTC
TRBJ2-1,TRBV5-5,NA,NA,CASRKQGNEQFF,TGTGCCAGCAGGAAACAGGGAAATGAGCAGTTCTTC
TRBJ1-1,TRBV5-1,NA,once,CASSFAPFRDMNTEAFF,TGCGCCAGCAGCTTCGCCCCATTTAGAGACATGAACACTGAAGCTTTCTTT
TRBJ1-5,TRBV6-1,NA,many,CASSDDYGPQHF,TGTGCCAGCAGTGATGATTACGGGCCCCAGCATTTT
TRBJ1-5,TRBV27,NA,NA,CASSLLGALQPQHF,TGTGCCAGCAGTTTATTGGGGGCTCTGCAGCCCCAGCATTTT
TRBJ2-7,TRBV5-6,NA,NA,CASSWNRDTNSYEQYF,TGTGCCAGCAGCTGGAACCGGGACACGAACTCCTACGAGCAGTACTTC
TRBJ1-2,TRBV18,TRBD1,NA,CASSPPGQGSEAYGYTF,TGTGCCAGCTCACCCCCGGGACAGGGGTCTGAGGCCTATGGCTACACCTTC
TRBJ1-2,TRBV5-4,NA,NA,CASSFQVANYGYTF,TGTGCCAGCAGCTTCCAGGTTGCTAACTATGGCTACACCTTC
TRBJ2-3,TRBV7-9,TRBD2,NA,CASSLSGRIGTDTQYF,TGTGCCAGCAGCCTGAGCGGGAGAATCGGTACAGATACGCAGTATTTT
TRBJ2-3,TRBV11-3,TRBD2,NA,CASSSSGSGTDTQYF,TGTGCCAGCAGCTCGAGCGGGAGTGGCACAGATACGCAGTATTTT
TRBJ1-1,TRBV5-5,NA,NA,CASSSSVNTEAFF,TGTGCCAGCAGCTCTAGCGTGAACACTGAAGCTTTCTTT
TRBJ2-1,TRBV30,TRBD2,NA,CAWSAGLGFHNEQFF,TGTGCCTGGAGCGCGGGACTAGGTTTCCACAATGAGCAGTTCTTC
TRBJ1-5,TRBV28,TRBD1,NA,CASSQGGQPQHF,TGTGCCAGCAGCCAGGGGGGTCAGCCCCAGCATTTT
TRBJ2-3,TRBV6-4,NA,NA,CASSDSAAASTDTQYF,TGTGCCAGCAGTGACTCCGCGGCCGCGAGCACAGATACGCAGTATTTT
TRBJ2-7,TRBV10-1,NA,once,CASSRDTSSYDEQYF,TGCGCCAGCAGCCGAGACACGAGCTCTTACGACGAGCAGTACTTC
TRBJ2-5,TRBV5-1,TRBD1,NA,CASSLRQGEETQYF,TGCGCCAGCAGCTTGCGACAGGGTGAAGAGACCCAGTACTTC
TRBJ2-5,TRBV7-3,NA,NA,CASSLSGLSTGQETQYF,TGTGCCAGCAGCTTATCCGGTCTCTCGACGGGACAAGAGACCCAGTACTTC
TRBJ1-1,TRBV7-8,NA,NA,CASSLNLEPSPEAFF,TGTGCCAGCAGCTTAAATCTCGAGCCGTCCCCTGAAGCTTTCTTT
TRBJ1-1,TRBV7-8,TRBD1,NA,CASSYSVRQGNTEAFF,TGTGCCAGCAGCTACAGCGTACGACAGGGGAACACTGAAGCTTTCTTT
TRBJ2-1,TRBV3-1/TRBV3-2,NA,NA,CASSQAVEEEQFF,TGTGCCAGCAGCCAAGCGGTTGAGGAGGAGCAGTTCTTC
TRBJ1-3,TRBV6-1,NA,NA,CASSEYRRGGNTIYF,TGTGCCAGCAGTGAATATAGGCGGGGTGGAAACACCATATATTTT
TRBJ1-1,TRBV5-8,NA,NA,CASSLWGGTEAFF,TGTGCCAGCAGCTTGTGGGGGGGCACTGAAGCTTTCTTT
TRBJ2-1,TRBV3-1/TRBV3-2,TRBD2,NA,CASSRASGKSYNEQFF,TGTGCCAGCAGCCGGGCTAGCGGGAAATCCTACAATGAGCAGTTCTTC
TRBJ2-5,TRBV2,TRBD1,NA,CASSGDRGLETQYF,TGTGCCAGCAGTGGGGACAGGGGGCTAGAGACCCAGTACTTC
TRBJ1-5,TRBV28,TRBD1,NA,CASSLYDFRDRNQPQHF,TGTGCCAGCAGTTTATACGACTTCCGGGACAGAAATCAGCCCCAGCATTTT
TRBJ1-2,TRBV7-8,NA,NA,CASSVVGSGTNYGYTF,TGTGCCAGCAGCGTCGTAGGGTCAGGGACTAACTATGGCTACACCTTC
TRBJ2-7,TRBV27,TRBD1,NA,CASSLIGQGPYEQYF,TGTGCCAGCAGTTTAATAGGACAGGGGCCTTACGAGCAGTACTTC
TRBJ2-1,TRBV19,TRBD2,NA,CASSISPSGRKNEQFF,TGTGCCAGTAGTATAAGTCCTAGCGGGAGAAAAAATGAGCAGTTCTTC
TRBJ2-7,TRBV5-4,TRBD2,NA,CASSTGLASYEQYF,TGTGCCAGCAGCACCGGACTAGCCTCCTACGAGCAGTACTTC
TRBJ1-2,TRBV3-1/TRBV3-2,NA,NA,CASSLQKDGYTF,TGTGCCAGCAGCCTACAGAAAGATGGCTACACCTTC
TRBJ2-5,TRBV6-2/TRBV6-3,NA,NA,CASSVPSTEPQETQYF,TGTGCCAGCAGTGTTCCTAGCACGGAGCCGCAAGAGACCCAGTACTTC
TRBJ2-7,TRBV24-1,TRBD1,NA,CATSDRTGKYEQYF,TGTGCCACCAGTGATAGGACAGGGAAGTACGAGCAGTACTTC
TRBJ2-6,TRBV13,TRBD2,NA,CASSPEVAGGPGANVLTF,TGTGCCAGCAGCCCAGAGGTAGCGGGGGGGCCTGGGGCCAACGTCCTGACTTTC
TRBJ1-1,TRBV12-3/TRBV12-4,NA,NA,CASSWGVDTEAFF,TGTGCCAGCAGTTGGGGAGTTGACACTGAAGCTTTCTTT
TRBJ2-7,TRBV5-4,NA,once,CASSTHTGYEQYF,TGTGCCAGCAGCACCCATACAGGCTACGAGCAGTACTTC
TRBJ2-5,TRBV6-1,NA,NA,CASSELRVGETQHF,TGTGCCAGCAGTGAATTGAGGGTTGGAGAGACCCAGCACTTC
TRBJ2-3,TRBV30,NA,NA,CASNRGSTDTQYF,TGTGCTTCTAATCGGGGAAGCACAGATACGCAGTATTTT
TRBJ1-1,TRBV19,NA,NA,CASKEFMNTEAFF,TGTGCCAGTAAGGAGTTTATGAACACTGAAGCTTTCTTT
TRBJ1-1,TRBV7-3,NA,few,CASSSGGTEAFF,TGTGCCAGCAGCTCGGGGGGGACTGAAGCTTTCTTT
TRBJ1-2,TRBV6-5,TRBD1,NA,CASSRGTGDGYTF,TGTGCCAGCAGCCGGGGGACAGGGGATGGCTACACCTTC
TRBJ1-2,TRBV3-1/TRBV3-2,NA,NA,CASSPLPDRDYGYTF,TGTGCCAGCAGCCCCCTCCCTGACAGAGACTATGGCTACACCTTC
TRBJ1-4,TRBV19,TRBD1,once,CASSMQGATNEKLFF,TGTGCCAGTAGTATGCAGGGGGCAACTAATGAAAAACTGTTTTTT
TRBJ2-2,TRBV7-9,TRBD2,few,CASSLLKSGTITGELFF,TGTGCCAGCAGCTTACTAAAGTCCGGGACTATCACCGGGGAGCTGTTTTTT
TRBJ1-2,TRBV6-5,TRBD1,NA,CASSLRGRNYGYTF,TGTGCCAGCAGTCTCAGGGGGCGTAACTATGGCTACACCTTC
TRBJ2-1,TRBV29-1,NA,NA,CSVGPTPSSYNEQFF,TGCAGCGTTGGGCCCACTCCTAGCTCCTACAATGAGCAGTTCTTC
TRBJ1-1,TRBV7-9,NA,once,CASSLARIWEDTEAFF,TGTGCCAGCAGCTTAGCGCGAATCTGGGAGGACACTGAAGCTTTCTTT
TRBJ2-1,TRBV7-6,NA,NA,CASSSRTTEQFF,TGTGCCAGCAGTAGTCGAACTACTGAGCAGTTCTTC
TRBJ2-2,TRBV9,TRBD1,NA,CASSVAGTVNTGELFF,TGTGCCAGCAGCGTAGCTGGGACAGTTAACACCGGGGAGCTGTTTTTT
TRBJ1-1,TRBV19,NA,once,CASSILGGIEAFF,TGTGCCAGTAGTATTCTGGGAGGTATTGAAGCTTTCTTT
TRBJ2-3,TRBV27,TRBD1,NA,CASSSRTGGTDTQYF,TGTGCCAGCAGTTCGAGGACAGGGGGGACAGATACGCAGTATTTT
TRBJ1-3,TRBV28,TRBD1,NA,CASSTHTGVEGNTIYF,TGTGCCAGCAGTACCCACACAGGGGTGGAGGGAAACACCATATATTTT
TRBJ1-5,TRBV5-5,TRBD1,NA,CASSLADRGTPQHF,TGTGCCAGCAGCTTGGCGGACAGGGGGACGCCCCAGCATTTT
TRBJ2-3,TRBV27,TRBD1,NA,CASSLSVGTVFTDTQYF,TGTGCCAGCAGTTTATCGGTTGGGACAGTCTTCACAGATACGCAGTATTTT